One sample yielded the 7 T cell receptor beta chains listed below, sequenced in a study of T cell clonotyping in hematopoietic cell transplantation. Generated by immunoSEQ multiplex PCR, the TCRdb table keeps only in-frame clones and is missing some. Here the sample spans roughly 28,000 clones, about 92% being singletons. Time point meaning: recipient sample about 28 days before transplant, after cytoreduction. Sequencing was performed on peripheral blood mononuclear cells, taken before stem cell transplant. Receptors were obtained from a man aged 45-65 years with acute myeloid leukemia. Some clones in this sample may be carry-over from other donors' samples.

The gene calls are TRBV9 and TRBJ1-2; a weak D match, TRBD1 (5 bases). The CDR3 sequence is 13 residues long. In germline, CDR1 is SGDLS, CDR2 YYNGEE. V was clipped by 7 bases and J by 5 bases, with 15 bases between them. CDR3 in amino acids: CASQRGGGYGYTF. CDR3 bases: TGTGCCAGCCAGCGGGGGGGTGGATATGGCTACACCTTC.

V usage is TRBV18 and J usage is TRBJ1-2; possible D gene TRBD1, 5 bases. The CDR3 totals 15 residues. V lost 1 base and J lost 2, with 11 bases in between. CDR1 KGHSH and CDR2 LQKENI come from the germline V gene. In DNA, the CDR3 is TGTGCCAGCTCACCACTTGAGGGGTCCAACTATGGCTACACCTTC. It yields the protein CASSPLEGSNYGYTF.

The chain couples TRBV2 to TRBJ1-1; D not certain. This CDR3 has 14 residues. Germline CDR1 and CDR2: SNHLY and FYNNEI. The ends were cut back, 4 bases at V and 4 bases at J, with 13 bases in the middle. In nucleotides, the CDR3 is TGTGCCAGCAGTGGCGCACCCAGATCCACTGAAGCTTTCTTT. It codes for CASSGAPRSTEAFF. Full variable domain (outside the CDR3, taken from reference TRBV2 and TRBJ1-1): EPEVTQTPSHQVTQMGQEVILRCVPISNHLYFYWYRQILGQKVEFLVSFYNNEISEKSEIFDDQFSVERPDGSNFTLKIRSTKLEDSAMYFCASSGAPRSTEAFFGQGTRLTVV.

This rearrangement joins TRBV28 to TRBJ2-1; no firm D call. Germline CDR1 and CDR2: MDHEN and SYDVKM. Trimming took 5 bases from V and 3 from J, leaving 14 bases between them. This CDR3 spans 15 amino acids. The CDR3 nucleotides are TGTGCCAGCAGTCTCTCCTGGGTTCTCTACAATGAGCAGTTCTTC. The encoded protein is CASSLSWVLYNEQFF. The entire variable domain, with the rest obtained from reference TRBV28 and TRBJ2-1, is as follows: DVKVTQSSRYLVKRTGEKVFLECVQDMDHENMFWYRQDPGLGLRLIYFSYDVKMKEKGDIPEGYSVSREKKERFSLILESASTNQTSMYLCASSLSWVLYNEQFFGPGTRLTVL.

This clone turned up a few times. The chain links TRBV5-5 to TRBJ1-2, with no clear D. Between the trimmed V and J ends, which lost 0 bases and 10 bases, there was a span of 16 bases. This CDR3 contains 14 residues. Germline CDR1 is SGHKS and CDR2 is YYEKEE (reference sequence). CDR3 nucleotides: TGTGCCAGCAGCTTGGCCCCGCCTCGGGTTCACTACACCTTC. This sequence encodes CASSLAPPRVHYTF.

The rearrangement links TRBV2 to TRBJ1-5, with D hard to call. The germline gives CDR1 SNHLY, CDR2 FYNNEI. This CDR3 is built from 12 residues. Trimming removed 5 bases at V and 3 bases at J, with 5 bases between. The CDR3 DNA reads as TGTGCCAGCAGTAACCTCAATCAGCCCCAGCATTTT. This sequence encodes CASSNLNQPQHF. The full variable domain, with the rest looked up from reference TRBV2 and TRBJ1-5, is EPEVTQTPSHQVTQMGQEVILRCVPISNHLYFYWYRQILGQKVEFLVSFYNNEISEKSEIFDDQFSVERPDGSNFTLKIRSTKLEDSAMYFCASSNLNQPQHFGDGTRLSIL.

The chain has TRBV28 and TRBJ1-1; 7 bases are a match to TRBD1. The CDR3 sequence is 13 residues long. The germline V gene encodes CDR1 MDHEN and CDR2 SYDVKM. After removal of 6 bases from V and 5 bases from J, the junction contained 6 bases not matched to a gene. The CDR3 DNA is TGTGCCAGCAGCCCAGGGGGGCGGACTGAAGCTTTCTTT. Its translation is CASSPGGRTEAFF.